Presented here are 17 T cell receptor beta chains from one specimen sequenced in a study of blood T cell repertoires in COVID-19. Data came from immunoSEQ multiplex PCR; TCRdb stores just in-frame clones and leaves some out. The data show a few hundred thousand clones, 75% to 90% seen once. The sequenced material came from peripheral blood. These receptors were taken from a woman aged 70 to 79 with COVID-19, enrolled during active disease.

The genes are TRBV24-1 and TRBJ1-2; no definite D call. The germline V gene has CDR1 KGHDR and CDR2 SFDVKD. V gave up 4 bases and J gave up 8 bases, with 16 bases separating them. The CDR3 contains 14 residues. In nucleotides, the CDR3 is TGTGCCACCAGTGACCCCAAACAACCTCCCGGCTACACCTTC. Translated, it gives CATSDPKQPPGYTF.

V gene TRBV13 combines with J gene TRBJ1-1, with 7 nucleotides matching TRBD1. The V segment lost 6 bases and the J segment 5 bases; nucleotides outside the gene matches: 12. The CDR3 sequence is 15 residues long. The germline V gene has CDR1 PRHDT and CDR2 FYEKMQ (reference sequence). DNA for the CDR3: TGTGCCAGCAGGAGAACAGGGGCCCCAAGAACTGAAGCTTTCTTT. It is translated as CASRRTGAPRTEAFF. Full variable domain (missing parts from reference TRBV13 and TRBJ1-1): AAGVIQSPRHLIKEKRETATLKCYPIPRHDTVYWYQQGPGQDPQFLISFYEKMQSDKGSIPDRFSAQQFSDYHSELNMSSLELGDSALYFCASRRTGAPRTEAFFGQGTRLTVV.

The chain joins TRBV30 to TRBJ1-1; D might be TRBD1 (6 bases). Germline CDR1 is GTSNPN and CDR2 is SVGIG (reference sequence). Trimming took 5 bases from V and 1 from J, leaving 11 bases between them. The CDR3 totals 13 residues. This chain's CDR3 is CAWGRGGNTEAFF. Written as DNA, the CDR3 is TGTGCCTGGGGCAGGGGTGGGAACACTGAAGCTTTCTTT.

Only one count was recorded for this clone. The rearrangement links TRBV6-6 to TRBJ2-7, with D unresolved. The CDR3 contains 13 residues. CDR1 is MNHNY and CDR2 is SVGAGI in the germline V gene (reference sequence). V gave up 11 bases and J gave up 1 base, with 15 bases separating them. The CDR3 DNA is TGTGCCTCCAATGGAGCGAGATCCTACGAGCAGTACTTC. Translated: CASNGARSYEQYF.

This chain links TRBV7-2 with TRBJ2-7; 10 bases fit TRBD2. From germline, CDR1 is SGHTA and CDR2 FQGNSA. V lost 3 bases and J lost 4; bases outside the gene matches: 12. CDR3 length: 17 amino acids. In DNA form, the CDR3 reads TGTGCCAGCAGCTTTGTTTCAGGGGCTAGCGGGAGTTACGAGCAGTACTTC. Its translation is CASSFVSGASGSYEQYF.

V gene TRBV27 combines with J gene TRBJ1-4; 7 bases agree with TRBD1. CDR1 and CDR2 (germline): MNHEY, SMNVEV (reference sequence). This CDR3 has 14 amino acids. The V segment lost 5 bases and the J segment 5 bases; nucleotides outside the gene matches: 5. DNA of the CDR3: TGTGCCAGCAGTAGGGGACAGAGCAATGAAAAACTGTTTTTT. This codes for CASSRGQSNEKLFF.

The chain has TRBV2 and TRBJ1-6; the D gene is possibly TRBD1 (6 bases). V was cut by 4 bases and J by 7 bases, with 11 bases left in between. The CDR3 spans 14 residues. Germline V gene lookup returns CDR1 SNHLY and CDR2 FYNNEI. CDR3 in DNA: TGTGCCAGCAGTGCTACAGGGTTGAATTCACCCCTCCACTTT. This sequence encodes CASSATGLNSPLHF.

The rearrangement links TRBV29-1 to TRBJ2-1; 8 positions match TRBD2. V gave up 3 bases and J gave up 6 bases; unmatched junction bases: 13. This CDR3 has 16 amino acids. Germline loops: CDR1 SQVTM, CDR2 ANQGSEA. DNA for the CDR3: TGCAGCGTTGAGGGCGTTTCGGGAGGGCCAGGCAATGAGCAGTTCTTC. Its protein is CSVEGVSGGPGNEQFF.

In regard to this clone: Other DNA sequences of this sample code for an identical CDR3. The V and J genes are TRBV28 and TRBJ1-5; 8 bases agree with TRBD1. The CDR3 is made up of 16 amino acids. The V gene end was trimmed by 4 bases and the J gene end by 6 bases; junction bases not matched to a gene: 11. Germline CDR1 and CDR2: MDHEN and SYDVKM. The CDR3 region is CASSSPPGQGGQPQHF. CDR3 in DNA: TGTGCCAGCAGTTCCCCCCCCGGACAGGGAGGTCAGCCCCAGCATTTT.

V and J are TRBV5-6 and TRBJ2-5; 10 positions match TRBD2. The CDR3 consists of 17 residues. Germline assignment: CDR1 SGHDT and CDR2 YYEEEE. The ends lost 2 bases at V and 4 bases at J; junction bases unmatched: 11. CDR3 region: CASSLSGRAGVGETQYF. For the CDR3, the DNA is TGTGCCAGCAGCTTAAGCGGGAGGGCCGGAGTTGGAGAGACCCAGTACTTC.

The chain employs TRBV28 and TRBJ1-1, with no clear D. V lost 1 base, J lost 1 base, and 7 bases lay in between. Looked up from germline, CDR1 is MDHEN and CDR2 is SYDVKM. The CDR3 has 14 amino acids. CDR3 in DNA: TGTGCCAGCAGTTTATCCCCATCGAACACTGAAGCTTTCTTT. Amino acids: CASSLSPSNTEAFF. Supplemented by reference TRBV28 and TRBJ1-1, the full variable domain reads DVKVTQSSRYLVKRTGEKVFLECVQDMDHENMFWYRQDPGLGLRLIYFSYDVKMKEKGDIPEGYSVSREKKERFSLILESASTNQTSMYLCASSLSPSNTEAFFGQGTRLTVV.

The CDR3 bases are TGTGCCAGCAGTTTAATCGGGAACCAAGAGACCCAGTACTTC. Amino acids: CASSLIGNQETQYF. The genes are TRBV28 and TRBJ2-5, with a possible D match to TRBD2 (5 bases). The length of the CDR3 is 14 residues. The V gene's germline CDR1 is MDHEN and CDR2 SYDVKM. V was pared by 2 bases and J by 0 bases, with 7 bases between. Full variable domain (outside the CDR3, taken from reference TRBV28 and TRBJ2-5): DVKVTQSSRYLVKRTGEKVFLECVQDMDHENMFWYRQDPGLGLRLIYFSYDVKMKEKGDIPEGYSVSREKKERFSLILESASTNQTSMYLCASSLIGNQETQYFGPGTRLLVL.

The gene calls are TRBV25-1 and TRBJ2-7; 11 bases map to TRBD2. Trimming took 6 bases from V and 4 from J; bases not matched to a gene: 8. This CDR3 contains 15 residues. Germline V CDR1 and CDR2: MGHDK, SYGVNS. CDR3 coding DNA: TGTGCCAGCAGCAGGCTAGCGGGAGGTATGTACGAGCAGTACTTC. This codes for CASSRLAGGMYEQYF.

The chain recombines TRBV7-2 with TRBJ2-3, with 9 bases fitting TRBD2. Germline CDR1 is SGHTA and CDR2 is FQGNSA. After removal of 5 bases from V and 0 bases from J, the junction contained 3 bases not matched to a gene. This CDR3 has 15 amino acids. This chain's CDR3 is CASSPLAGSTDTQYF. In DNA form, the CDR3 reads TGTGCCAGCAGCCCGCTAGCGGGAAGCACAGATACGCAGTATTTT.

V and J are TRBV24-1 and TRBJ2-2; 7 positions agree with TRBD1. The CDR3 extends over 13 amino acids. Germline CDR1 reads KGHDR; CDR2 reads SFDVKD. J was trimmed by 0 bases and V by 12 bases; bases with no gene match: 3. The CDR3 DNA is TGTGCCTCGGGGACAGCGAACACCGGGGAGCTGTTTTTT. Protein: CASGTANTGELFF.

This clone was detected only a few times. The chain uses TRBV7-9 and TRBJ2-7; TRBD2 matches at 8 bases. Per germline, CDR1 SEHNR and CDR2 FQNEAQ (reference sequence). The CDR3 extends over 14 amino acids. V was pared by 5 bases and J by 4 bases, with 7 bases of the junction left unmatched. This CDR3 reads CASSTSGSTYEQYF. CDR3 coding DNA: TGTGCCAGCAGCACCAGCGGGAGTACTTACGAGCAGTACTTC.

The chain links TRBV2 to TRBJ2-7; D may be TRBD2 (6 bases). Trimming stripped 3 bases from V and 4 bases from J, with 16 bases between. CDR3 size: 15 residues. Germline V CDR1 and CDR2: SNHLY, FYNNEI. CDR3 in amino acids: CASSEFREWNYEQYF. In nucleotides, the CDR3 is TGTGCCAGCAGTGAGTTTCGGGAGTGGAATTACGAGCAGTACTTC.